The entry that follows covers one TCR beta chain sequence. This CDR3 has 12 amino acids. Looked up from germline, CDR1 is WSHSY and CDR2 is SAAADI. Trimming pared 7 bases from V and 4 bases from J, leaving 8 bases between. Per the study methods: How many nucleated cells were present was estimated from reference gene primer amplification. Only in-frame clones appear in the TCRdb table, and some are missing; sequencing was by immunoSEQ multiplex PCR. V, J and clone size are taken as reported in that table, and D and trimming were inferred from the DNA itself. The table records fewer than 200,000 clones, 80% to 90% of them present only once. The data were obtained in a study of blood T cell repertoires in COVID-19. Overall study context: Sites across the United States, Italy and Spain contributed samples from acute and convalescent COVID-19. Sample material is recorded as cDNA or gDNA derived from T cells, B-cell-depleted T cells, or PBMCs.

The specimen was peripheral blood. This TCR came from a man aged 18 to 29 who had recovered from COVID-19. This chain joins TRBV10-2 and TRBJ2-1; weak D call: TRBD2 (5 bases). CDR3 loop: CASTPGYNEQFF. CDR3 DNA sequence: TGCGCCAGCACACCGGGGTACAATGAGCAGTTCTTC.